What follows is one T cell receptor (beta chain) and its context. The source of the sample is a study of blood T cell repertoires in COVID-19. For the study at large: Spain, Italy and the United States supplied samples that represented acute and convalescent COVID-19. PBMCs, B-cell-depleted T cells, or T cells provided the cDNA or gDNA that made up the material.

Methods used by the authors: Reference gene primers were amplified, and this amplification served to estimate nucleated cell counts. Data came from immunoSEQ multiplex PCR; TCRdb stores just in-frame clones and leaves some out. V and J calls and clone size are those listed in that table; D and trimming were worked out from the DNA. Seen here are 300,000 or so clones, roughly 84% observed once, and the top ten hold 1%. Sequencing was performed on peripheral blood. This receptor was identified in a man in his forties or fifties with active or convalescent COVID-19.

The CDR3 reads CASRVSGHQPQHF. The DNA of the CDR3 is TGTGCCAGCAGAGTCAGTGGTCATCAGCCCCAGCATTTT. V and J are TRBV6-5 and TRBJ1-5, with no clear D. V lost 6 bases and J lost 5, with 11 bases in between. Looked up from germline, CDR1 is MNHEY and CDR2 is SVGAGI. The CDR3 totals 13 residues.